The T cell receptor (beta chain) under discussion was sequenced for a study of spatial heterogeneity in lung cancer. The sample's time point: blood at routine non-recurrence follow-up after resection. From tumor, nontumor lung or frozen PBMC, whole RNA was taken unsorted for sequencing. From the 5' RACE reads, TCRdb called clonotypes with MiXCR, one entry per CDR3 protein. Altogether around 110,000 distinct CDR3 sequences are present, roughly an eighth being singletons, with the ten largest covering roughly 15%. There are many counts of this clonotype. The CDR3 extends over 14 amino acids. Per germline, CDR1 MNHEY and CDR2 SMNVEV (reference sequence). Trimming shortened V by 3 bases and J by 7 bases, and 13 bases separated the two germline ends.

Sample: PBMCs, taken at follow-up. J is TRBJ2-1 and V is TRBV27; D might be TRBD1 (6 bases). The sequence came from a male donor with early-stage non-small cell lung cancer. For the CDR3, the DNA is TGTGCCAGCAGTTTGGGGGCTACTTCAAATGAGCAGTTCTTC. This encodes CASSLGATSNEQFF.